A selection of T cell receptor beta chains follows, all from one sample in a study of cytomegalovirus exposure and HLA in healthy donors. Assay used: immunoSEQ multiplex PCR; TCRdb lists only in-frame clones, some missing. The sample comprises about 160,000 clones, 80% to 90% of which are singletons, and about 10% rests with the top ten. Sequenced sample: PBMCs. These receptors all come from a middle-aged man in good health and CMV-seropositive. Each CDR3 is given with its conserved first and last residue. A D gene is named only where the DNA matches it firmly. The size of a clone is reported for some rows only, either as once, few or many, or as a class for expanded clones.

D: -; V: TRBV28; J: TRBJ1-1; size: -; DNA: TGTGCCAGCAGCACTTCCGGGGGTGAAGCTTTCTTT; CDR3: CASSTSGGEAFF
D: -; V: TRBV4-3; J: TRBJ1-1; size: -; DNA: TGCGCCAGCAGCCACGCCTGGACAGACGAACGGACTGAAGCTTTCTTT; CDR3: CASSHAWTDERTEAFF
D: -; V: TRBV15; J: TRBJ1-5; size: once; DNA: TGTGCCACCAGCAGAGGTCGCGAGGGCAATCAGCCCCAGCATTTT; CDR3: CATSRGREGNQPQHF
D: -; V: TRBV11-2; J: TRBJ2-1; size: -; DNA: TGTGCCAGCAGCTTAGGCAGGGGCGCTCTCAATGAGCAGTTCTTC; CDR3: CASSLGRGALNEQFF
D: -; V: TRBV14; J: TRBJ1-1; size: -; DNA: TGTGCCAGCAGCCCTTTTCGGGGCACTGAAGCTTTCTTT; CDR3: CASSPFRGTEAFF
D: -; V: TRBV19; J: TRBJ2-4; size: -; DNA: TGTGCCAGCGGGACAACCGGGGCGAACATTCAGTACTTC; CDR3: CASGTTGANIQYF
D: -; V: TRBV4-1; J: TRBJ2-5; size: -; DNA: TGCGCCAGCAGCCAAGTTAGTCCTCAAGAGACCCAGTACTTC; CDR3: CASSQVSPQETQYF
D: TRBD1; V: TRBV7-7; J: TRBJ2-1; size: -; DNA: TGTGCTAGCAGCCCTCGGACAGGGGACAACAATGAGCAGTTCTTC; CDR3: CASSPRTGDNNEQFF
D: TRBD1; V: TRBV19; J: TRBJ2-5; size: -; DNA: TGTGCCAGTAGTACCTCGACAGGGAGAAAGACCCAGTACTTC; CDR3: CASSTSTGRKTQYF
D: -; V: TRBV5-1; J: TRBJ1-5; size: few; DNA: TGCGCCAGCAGCTTGGAAGGGGATACAGGGCAGCCCCAGCATTTT; CDR3: CASSLEGDTGQPQHF
D: TRBD1; V: TRBV27; J: TRBJ2-4; size: once; DNA: TGTGCCAGCAGTTTACTAGGACAGGGGTTGGGGGACATTCAGTACTTC; CDR3: CASSLLGQGLGDIQYF
D: TRBD2; V: TRBV6-5; J: TRBJ2-1; size: -; DNA: TGTGCCAGCAGTTACGACGGGAGGTCCAATGAGCAGTTCTTC; CDR3: CASSYDGRSNEQFF
D: -; V: TRBV21-1; J: TRBJ1-3; size: -; DNA: TGTGCCAGCAGCAACCCCAGGGCATCCTCTGGAAACACCATATATTTT; CDR3: CASSNPRASSGNTIYF
D: -; V: TRBV7-9; J: TRBJ2-2; size: few; DNA: TGTGCCAGCACAAGGGGGTTAACCGGGGAGCTGTTTTTT; CDR3: CASTRGLTGELFF
D: TRBD1; V: TRBV6-1; J: TRBJ2-5; size: -; DNA: TGTGCCAGCACCTTGGACAGGACCAATTTCGGCCAGTACTTC; CDR3: CASTLDRTNFGQYF